The 16 T cell receptor beta chains reported below all come from one sample, sequenced in a study of OX40 agonist ivuxolimab in advanced cancers. Generated by immunoSEQ multiplex PCR, the TCRdb table keeps only in-frame clones and is missing some. The table shows some 140,000 clones, with approximately 94% occurring only once. This specimen consisted of CD4+ or CD8+ T cells sorted from blood, obtained in a trial of the OX40 agonist ivuxolimab. The receptors here all came from an adult with an advanced solid tumor such as melanoma, head and neck, liver or kidney cancer.

The rearrangement links TRBV7-3 to TRBJ2-3; D may be TRBD2 (6 bases). The V end lost 8 bases, the J end lost 2 bases, and 14 bases lay between the germline ends. This CDR3 spans 14 amino acids. Germline V gene lookup returns CDR1 SGHTA and CDR2 FQGTGA. The CDR3 DNA follows: TGTGCCAGCGGGACGGGAGTCCCCACAGATACGCAGTATTTT. Its protein product is CASGTGVPTDTQYF.

V and J are TRBV19 and TRBJ2-3; D remains ambiguous. V lost 6 bases and J 5 bases, leaving 9 bases between the germline ends. CDR1 is LNHDA, CDR2 SQIVND, per germline (reference sequence). The CDR3 contains 12 residues. CDR3 protein: CASRSTGDTQYF. CDR3 bases: TGTGCCAGTAGATCCACGGGAGATACGCAGTATTTT.

This clone was found once. The rearrangement links TRBV5-4 to TRBJ2-3; D is ambiguous. CDR3 size: 11 residues. The V end lost 2 bases, the J end lost 5 bases, and 3 bases lay between the germline ends. Germline V CDR1 and CDR2: SGHNT, YYREEE (reference sequence). The CDR3 loop is CASSLEDTQYF. The DNA of the CDR3 is TGTGCCAGCAGCTTAGAAGATACGCAGTATTTT.

This sequence joins TRBV5-1 and TRBJ2-1; D is uncertain. The CDR3 covers 14 residues. V was trimmed by 2 bases and J by 6 bases, leaving 12 bases between them. The germline V gene has CDR1 SGHRS and CDR2 YFSETQ. The CDR3 DNA sequence: TGCGCCAGCAGCTTTTACAGCACCGTCAATGAGCAGTTCTTC. Residues: CASSFYSTVNEQFF.

The chain employs TRBV19 and TRBJ1-2; D is unclear. V was trimmed by 3 bases and J by 0 bases, leaving 17 bases between them. CDR1 is LNHDA and CDR2 is SQIVND in the germline V gene (reference sequence). This CDR3 comprises 17 residues. This CDR3 reads CASSILTGRSTNYGYTF. The CDR3 DNA reads TGTGCCAGTAGTATCTTAACCGGGCGGTCAACTAACTATGGCTACACCTTC.

The gene calls are TRBV5-4 and TRBJ2-1; possible D gene TRBD2, 5 bases. The CDR3 loop spans 13 amino acids. The V end was cut by 0 bases, the J end by 9 bases, with 10 bases between. Germline CDR1 and CDR2: SGHNT and YYREEE (reference sequence). The CDR3 here is CASSLDGESEQFF. The CDR3 DNA sequence: TGTGCCAGCAGCTTGGACGGGGAGAGTGAGCAGTTCTTC. The variable domain in full, completed from reference TRBV5-4 and TRBJ2-1, reads ETGVTQSPTHLIKTRGQQVTLRCSSQSGHNTVSWYQQALGQGPQFIFQYYREEENGRGNFPPRFSGLQFPNYSSELNVNALELDDSALYLCASSLDGESEQFFGPGTRLTVL.

The CDR3 DNA reads as TGTGCCAGCAGCTTAGGGAGGGGGCTAGGAGAGACCCAGTACTTC. Protein product: CASSLGRGLGETQYF. The J gene is TRBJ2-5, the V gene TRBV7-8; the D gene is possibly TRBD1 (7 bases). Germline V lookup: CDR1 SGHVS, CDR2 FQNEAQ. V dropped 1 base and J dropped 4 bases, with 13 bases sitting between them. The CDR3 spans 15 residues. Drawing the rest from reference TRBV7-8 and TRBJ2-5, the complete variable domain is GAGVSQSPRYKVAKRGQDVALRCDPISGHVSLFWYQQALGQGPEFLTYFQNEAQLDKSGLPSDRFFAERPEGSVSTLKIQRTQQEDSAVYLCASSLGRGLGETQYFGPGTRLLVL.

The V gene is TRBV4-3, the J gene TRBJ1-4, with D maybe TRBD1 (6 bases). From germline, CDR1 is LGHNA and CDR2 YSLEER. Trimming took off 2 bases at V and 8 bases at J, with 15 bases between the two ends. The CDR3 sequence is 15 residues long. CDR3 protein: CASSQQQGQEEKLFF. CDR3 DNA sequence: TGCGCCAGCAGCCAACAACAGGGTCAAGAGGAAAAACTGTTTTTT.

The CDR3 DNA reads as TGCAGCGTTAAAGGGCACTACGAGCAGTACTTC. As protein: CSVKGHYEQYF. The genes are TRBV29-1 and TRBJ2-7, with D unresolved. Trimming left V 5 bases short and J 3 bases short, with 8 bases between. This CDR3 has 11 amino acids. Germline-derived CDR1 and CDR2 are SQVTM and ANQGSEA.

This clone has a single count. V gene TRBV30 combines with J gene TRBJ2-7; D call uncertain. V was trimmed by 1 base and J by 6 bases, leaving 10 bases between them. Germline V gene sequence: CDR1 GTSNPN, CDR2 SVGIG (reference sequence). The CDR3 runs 12 residues. The CDR3 DNA follows: TGTGCCTGGAGTGGGGGTGGCGGCGAGCAGTACTTC. Protein sequence: CAWSGGGGEQYF.

The CDR3 nucleotides read TGCGCCAGCAGCCCTCGGGACCCCGCTAATGAAAAACTGTTTTTT. Protein: CASSPRDPANEKLFF. The V gene is TRBV5-1, the J gene TRBJ1-4, with a weak D call TRBD1 (5 bases). The V gene's germline CDR1 is SGHRS and CDR2 YFSETQ. The ends were cut back, 4 bases at V and 3 bases at J, with 13 bases in the middle. The length of the CDR3 is 15 residues.

This clone was seen a single time. V and J are TRBV11-2 and TRBJ2-7, with 8 nucleotides matching TRBD1. Germline CDR1 SGHAT, CDR2 FQNNGV. Trimming took 1 base from V and 7 from J; bases not matched to a gene: 6. This CDR3 has 14 residues. The CDR3 DNA sequence: TGTGCCAGCAGCTTAGTAGACAGGGGATTGGAGCAGTACTTC. The encoded protein is CASSLVDRGLEQYF.

This chain links TRBV7-3 with TRBJ2-2; D call uncertain. Germline V gene lookup returns CDR1 SGHTA and CDR2 FQGTGA. V lost 2 bases, J lost 6 bases, and 4 bases lay in between. This CDR3 has 12 residues. Here the CDR3 reads CASSLSAGELFF. The CDR3 DNA sequence: TGTGCCAGCAGCTTATCAGCCGGGGAGCTGTTTTTT.

The chain couples TRBV14 to TRBJ2-2, with D perhaps TRBD2 (6 bases). Germline CDR1 SGHDN, CDR2 FVKESK. The CDR3 has 14 amino acids. V was shortened by 7 bases and J by 5 bases, with 14 bases between the two germline ends. CDR3: CASTRAGRTGELFF. The CDR3 nucleotides read TGTGCCAGCACGAGGGCAGGGAGGACCGGGGAGCTGTTTTTT. The whole variable domain, filled in from reference TRBV14 and TRBJ2-2, reads EAGVTQFPSHSVIEKGQTVTLRCDPISGHDNLYWYRRVMGKEIKFLLHFVKESKQDESGMPNNRFLAERTGGTYSTLKVQPAELEDSGVYFCASTRAGRTGELFFGEGSRLTVL.

The rearrangement uses TRBV7-8 and TRBJ1-3, with a tentative D call TRBD1 (6 bases). The V gene lost 8 bases and the J gene lost 2 bases, with 16 bases spanning the gap. This CDR3 contains 15 residues. Germline loops: CDR1 SGHVS, CDR2 FQNEAQ. In DNA form, the CDR3 reads TGTGCCAGCTTCCTAGGGGGGGGCCCTGGAAACACCATATATTTT. It yields the protein CASFLGGGPGNTIYF.

The chain has TRBV28 and TRBJ2-4; 7 bases are shared with TRBD1. Germline V gene sequence: CDR1 MDHEN, CDR2 SYDVKM. Unmatched junction bases numbered 10, after V lost 4 bases and J lost 7 bases. This CDR3 region has 15 residues. CDR3 loop: CASSSPETGMNIQYF. The CDR3, as DNA: TGTGCCAGCAGTTCCCCCGAGACAGGGATGAACATTCAGTACTTC.